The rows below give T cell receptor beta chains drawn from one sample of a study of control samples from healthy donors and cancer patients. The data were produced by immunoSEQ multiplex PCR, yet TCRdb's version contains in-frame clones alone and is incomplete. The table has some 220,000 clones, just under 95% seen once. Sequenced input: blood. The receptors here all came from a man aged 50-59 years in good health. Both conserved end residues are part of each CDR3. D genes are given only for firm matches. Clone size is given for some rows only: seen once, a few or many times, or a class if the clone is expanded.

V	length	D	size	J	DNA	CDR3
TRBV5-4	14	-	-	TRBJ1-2	TGTGCCAGCAGCTTACAGTCCCAGGGTTGGCGCTACACCTTC	CASSLQSQGWRYTF
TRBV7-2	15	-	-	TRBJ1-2	TGTGCCAGCAGCCCTAGCAGCCTGGACGGATATGGCTACACCTTC	CASSPSSLDGYGYTF
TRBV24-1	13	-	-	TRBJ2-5	TGTGCCACTAACTCCCAGGGGCGAGAGACCCAGTACTTC	CATNSQGRETQYF
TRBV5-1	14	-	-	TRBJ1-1	TGCGCCAGCAGCTTGGGGCAGGTAAACACTGAAGCTTTCTTT	CASSLGQVNTEAFF
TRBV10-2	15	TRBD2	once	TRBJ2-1	TGCGCCAGCCAAGTCGCTAGCGGGGGGGCGGATGAGCAGTTCTTC	CASQVASGGADEQFF
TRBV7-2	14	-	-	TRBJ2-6	TGTGCCAGCAGCCTCTCTTCTGGGGCCAACGTCCTGACTTTC	CASSLSSGANVLTF
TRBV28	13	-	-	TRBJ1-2	TGTGCCAGCAGCCCCCCCACGACGTATGGCTACACCTTC	CASSPPTTYGYTF
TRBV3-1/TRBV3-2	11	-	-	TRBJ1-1	TGTGCCAGCAGCCAAGCGAAGGCGGCTTTCTTT	CASSQAKAAFF
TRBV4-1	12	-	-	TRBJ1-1	TGCGCTGCAGGGCCGGGCGGCCCTGAAGCTTTCTTT	CAAGPGGPEAFF
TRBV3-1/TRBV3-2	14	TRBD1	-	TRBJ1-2	TGTGCCAGCAGTCTCCCGGACAGGGGTGGTGGCTACACCTTC	CASSLPDRGGGYTF
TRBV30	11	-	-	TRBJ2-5	TGTGCCTACACAGGGAGGGAGACCCAGTACTTC	CAYTGRETQYF
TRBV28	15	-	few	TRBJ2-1	TGTGCCAGCAGTTTAACGGGGGCTGTCGGTTATGAGCAGTTCTTC	CASSLTGAVGYEQFF
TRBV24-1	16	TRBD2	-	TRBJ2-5	TGTGCCACCAGTGGGACTAGCGGGGGGCTGAAAGAGACCCAGTACTTC	CATSGTSGGLKETQYF
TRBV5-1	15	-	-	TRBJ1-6	TGCGCCAGCAGCTTATCCGGGGGGCTCGATTCACCCCTCCACTTT	CASSLSGGLDSPLHF
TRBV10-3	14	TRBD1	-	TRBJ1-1	TGTGCCATCAGTAACAGGGGAGGGGACACTGAAGCTTTCTTT	CAISNRGGDTEAFF
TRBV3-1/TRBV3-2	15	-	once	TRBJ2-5	TGTGCCAGCAGCCAAACTTTAGGGACTGAAGAGACCCAGTACTTC	CASSQTLGTEETQYF
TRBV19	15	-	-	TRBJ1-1	TGTGCCAGTACCCGACGTGAGTACATGAACACTGAAGCTTTCTTT	CASTRREYMNTEAFF
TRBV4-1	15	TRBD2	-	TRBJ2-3	TGCGCCAGCAGCTTTCTAGCGGGGAACACAGATACGCAGTATTTT	CASSFLAGNTDTQYF
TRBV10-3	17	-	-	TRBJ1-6	TGTGCCATCAGTGAGTCCCTCGGGAGGGGCAGGAATTCACCCCTCCACTTT	CAISESLGRGRNSPLHF
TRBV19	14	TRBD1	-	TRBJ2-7	TGTGCCAGTAGTACTGGGACAGGGGGTTACGAGCAGTACTTC	CASSTGTGGYEQYF
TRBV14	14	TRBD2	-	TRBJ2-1	TGTGCCAGCCGACCTCGGGGGGGCTCCAATGAGCAGTTCTTC	CASRPRGGSNEQFF
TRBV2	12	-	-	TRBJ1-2	TGTGCCAGCAGTATCCAGAATTATGGCTACACCTTC	CASSIQNYGYTF
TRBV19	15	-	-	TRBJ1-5	TGTGCCAGTAGTATGGGAGGCTACAGCAATCAGCCCCAGCATTTT	CASSMGGYSNQPQHF
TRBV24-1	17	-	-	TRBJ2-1	TGTGCCACCAGTGATCCCCAAGGGCCCCTGGGGTCCAATGAGCAGTTCTTC	CATSDPQGPLGSNEQFF
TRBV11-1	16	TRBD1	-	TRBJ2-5	TGTGCCAGCAGCTCTTGGACAGGTATGGACGAAGAGACCCAGTACTTC	CASSSWTGMDEETQYF
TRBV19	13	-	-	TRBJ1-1	TGTGCCAGTAGACTTATAGGAACCACTGAAGCTTTCTTT	CASRLIGTTEAFF
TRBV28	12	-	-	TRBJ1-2	TGTGCCAGCAGTTTGTTGAGGGATGGCTACACCTTC	CASSLLRDGYTF
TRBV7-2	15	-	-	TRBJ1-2	TGTGCCAGCAGCACCACAGGGCTCCTCAACTATGGCTACACCTTC	CASSTTGLLNYGYTF
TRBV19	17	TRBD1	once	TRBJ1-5	TGTGCCAGTAGTACTCGGACAGGGGCCTTGAACAATCAGCCCCAGCATTTT	CASSTRTGALNNQPQHF
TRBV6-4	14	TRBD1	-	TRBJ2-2	TGTGCCAGCAGTCCGGACAGGGCGGCCGGGGAGCTGTTTTTT	CASSPDRAAGELFF
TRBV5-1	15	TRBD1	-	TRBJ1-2	TGCGCCAGCAGACTCGGACAGGGGGGATCCTATGGCTACACCTTC	CASRLGQGGSYGYTF
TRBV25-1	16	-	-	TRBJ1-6	TGTGCCAGCAGTCCCCCGAGGCCCCTGGGGGAGTCACCCCTCCACTTT	CASSPPRPLGESPLHF
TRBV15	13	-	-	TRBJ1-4	TGTGCCACCAGCAGAGGTAGGGGCGAAAAACTGTTTTTT	CATSRGRGEKLFF
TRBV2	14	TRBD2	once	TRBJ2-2	TGTGCCAGCAGAGCCGGGACTACCACCGGGGAGCTGTTTTTT	CASRAGTTTGELFF
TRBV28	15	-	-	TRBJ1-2	TGTGCCAGCAGTTTATGGGGCGGACTGGATCAGGGCTACACCTTC	CASSLWGGLDQGYTF
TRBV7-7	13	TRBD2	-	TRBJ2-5	TGTGCTAGCAGCTTAGTGGGGGGGGAGACCCAGTACTTC	CASSLVGGETQYF
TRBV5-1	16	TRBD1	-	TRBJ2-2	TGCGCCAGCAGCTTGGTCGGGGACAGGCGCACCGGGGAGCTGTTTTTT	CASSLVGDRRTGELFF
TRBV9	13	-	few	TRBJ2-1	TGTGCCAGCAGCACCACAGGGTACAATGAGCAGTTCTTC	CASSTTGYNEQFF
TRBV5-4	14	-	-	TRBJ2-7	TGTGCCAGCAGCTTGGCTGAGGGCCCCTACGAGCAGTACTTC	CASSLAEGPYEQYF
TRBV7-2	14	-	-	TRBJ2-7	TGTGCCAGCAGCTTCGAAACTTATTCCTACGAGCAGTACTTC	CASSFETYSYEQYF
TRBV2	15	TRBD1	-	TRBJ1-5	TGTGCCAGTAAGGACAGGGACCTGGGCAATCAGCCCCAGCATTTT	CASKDRDLGNQPQHF
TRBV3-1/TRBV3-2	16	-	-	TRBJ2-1	TGTGCCAGCAGCCAAGATCTGGGTGAATTCTACAATGAGCAGTTCTTC	CASSQDLGEFYNEQFF